This TCR beta chain was recovered during a study of blood T cell repertoires in COVID-19. The overall study: The study drew acute and convalescent COVID-19 samples from the United States, Italy and Spain.

This CDR3 spans 15 amino acids. The V gene end was trimmed by 4 bases and the J gene end by 7 bases; junction bases not matched to a gene: 11. CDR1 is MDHEN and CDR2 is SYDVKM in the germline V gene. Clones were sequenced by immunoSEQ multiplex PCR, and TCRdb holds only the in-frame ones, with some missing. The sample shows 100,000 to 150,000 clones, around 90% of them seen only once. The TCR originated in a man aged 50-59 years with COVID-19, enrolled during active disease. Specimen: peripheral blood. The rearrangement joins TRBV28 to TRBJ2-7; TRBD1 aligns across 9 bases. For the CDR3, the DNA is TGTGCCAGCAGTTCGCCGGGACAGGGCACGCAAGAGCAGTACTTC. This encodes CASSSPGQGTQEQYF.